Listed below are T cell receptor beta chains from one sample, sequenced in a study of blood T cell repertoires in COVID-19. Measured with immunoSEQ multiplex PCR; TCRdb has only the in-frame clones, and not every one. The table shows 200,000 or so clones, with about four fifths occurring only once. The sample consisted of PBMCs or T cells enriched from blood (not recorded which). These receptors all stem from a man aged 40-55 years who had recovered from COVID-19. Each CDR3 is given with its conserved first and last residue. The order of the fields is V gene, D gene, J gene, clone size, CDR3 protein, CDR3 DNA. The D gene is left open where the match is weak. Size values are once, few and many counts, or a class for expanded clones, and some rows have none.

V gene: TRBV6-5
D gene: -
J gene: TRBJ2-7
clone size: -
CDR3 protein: CASSHRWSSYEQYF
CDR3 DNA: TGTGCCAGCAGTCACAGGTGGAGCTCCTACGAGCAGTACTTC

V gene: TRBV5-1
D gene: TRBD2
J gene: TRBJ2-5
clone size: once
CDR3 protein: CASSFGASGGPQETQYF
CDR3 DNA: TGCGCCAGCAGCTTCGGGGCTAGCGGGGGCCCGCAAGAGACCCAGTACTTC

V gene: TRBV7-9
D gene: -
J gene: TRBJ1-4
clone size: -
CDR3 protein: CASSLARRGREEKLFF
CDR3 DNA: TGTGCCAGCAGCTTAGCGCGAAGGGGCCGGGAGGAAAAACTGTTTTTT

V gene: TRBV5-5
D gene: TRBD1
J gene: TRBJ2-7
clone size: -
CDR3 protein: CASSSTLRGQGSF
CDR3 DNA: TGTGCCAGCAGCTCCACATTAAGGGGACAGGGTAGCTTC

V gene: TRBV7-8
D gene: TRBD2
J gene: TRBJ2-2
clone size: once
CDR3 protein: CASSSTSGGTTGELFF
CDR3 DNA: TGTGCCAGCAGCTCCACTAGCGGGGGGACCACCGGGGAGCTGTTTTTT

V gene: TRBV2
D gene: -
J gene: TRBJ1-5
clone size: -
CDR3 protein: CASREGTRSNQPQHF
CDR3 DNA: TGTGCCAGCCGAGAAGGGACACGTAGCAATCAGCCCCAGCATTTT

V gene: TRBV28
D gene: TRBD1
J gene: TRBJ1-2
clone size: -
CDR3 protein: CAIDRGNYGYTF
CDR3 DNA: TGTGCCATCGACAGGGGGAACTATGGCTACACCTTC

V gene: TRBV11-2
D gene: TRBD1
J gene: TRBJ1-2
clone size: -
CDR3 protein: CASSLEDRRYYGYTF
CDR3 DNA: TGTGCCAGCAGCTTAGAGGACAGGCGCTACTATGGCTACACCTTC

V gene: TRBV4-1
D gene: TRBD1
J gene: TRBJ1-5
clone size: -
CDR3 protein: CASSPSGQIGAQPQHF
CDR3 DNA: TGCGCCAGCAGCCCCTCGGGACAGATCGGGGCTCAGCCCCAGCATTTT

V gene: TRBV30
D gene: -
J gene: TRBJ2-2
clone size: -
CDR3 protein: CAWSPRTGELFF
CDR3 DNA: TGTGCCTGGAGTCCTCGGACCGGGGAGCTGTTTTTT

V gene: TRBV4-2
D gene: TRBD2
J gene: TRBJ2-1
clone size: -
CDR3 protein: CASSRGLAGPNEQFF
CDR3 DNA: TGTGCCAGCAGCCGGGGACTAGCGGGACCCAATGAGCAGTTCTTC

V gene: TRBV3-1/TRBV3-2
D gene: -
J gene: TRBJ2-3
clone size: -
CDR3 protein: CASSQDLVTGTDTQYF
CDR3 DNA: TGTGCCAGCAGCCAAGATCTTGTTACAGGAACAGATACGCAGTATTTT

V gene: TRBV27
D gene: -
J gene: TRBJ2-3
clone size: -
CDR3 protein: CASSSGVYTDTQYF
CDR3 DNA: TGTGCCAGCAGTTCGGGAGTTTACACAGATACGCAGTATTTT

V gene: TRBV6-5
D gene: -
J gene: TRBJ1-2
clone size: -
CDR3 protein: CASTSAGARNYGYTF
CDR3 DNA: TGTGCCAGCACCTCCGCGGGGGCTAGGAACTATGGCTACACCTTC

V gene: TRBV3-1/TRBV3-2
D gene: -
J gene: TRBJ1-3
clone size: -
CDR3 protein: CASSQDLGGHSGNTIYF
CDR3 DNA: TGTGCCAGCAGCCAAGATTTAGGCGGCCACTCTGGAAACACCATATATTTT

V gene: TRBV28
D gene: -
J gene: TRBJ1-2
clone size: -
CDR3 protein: CASEGLNYGYTF
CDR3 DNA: TGTGCCTCGGAGGGGTTAAACTATGGCTACACCTTC

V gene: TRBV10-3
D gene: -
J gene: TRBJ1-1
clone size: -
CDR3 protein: CAISESRAEGTFF
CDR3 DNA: TGTGCCATCAGTGAGTCTCGGGCGGAGGGTACTTTCTTT

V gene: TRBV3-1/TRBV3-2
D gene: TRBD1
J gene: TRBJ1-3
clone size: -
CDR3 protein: CASSPARTGGRNTIYF
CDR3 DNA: TGTGCCAGCAGCCCCGCCAGGACAGGGGGCAGGAACACCATATATTTT

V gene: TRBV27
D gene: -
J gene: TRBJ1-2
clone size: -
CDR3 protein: CASSISKDSIYGYTF
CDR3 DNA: TGTGCCAGCAGTATCTCAAAGGACAGCATCTATGGCTACACCTTC

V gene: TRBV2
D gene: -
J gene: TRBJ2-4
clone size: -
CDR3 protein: CASRGGLAKNIQYF
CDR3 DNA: TGTGCCAGCAGGGGGGGTCTAGCCAAAAACATTCAGTACTTC

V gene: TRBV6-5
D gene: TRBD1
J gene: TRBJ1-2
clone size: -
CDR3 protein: CASIGQGVNGGYTF
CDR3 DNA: TGTGCCAGCATAGGGCAGGGGGTAAATGGTGGCTACACCTTC

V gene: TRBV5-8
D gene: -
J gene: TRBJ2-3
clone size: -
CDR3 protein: CASSFLADYTDTQYF
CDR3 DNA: TGTGCCAGCAGCTTTTTAGCGGATTACACAGATACGCAGTATTTT

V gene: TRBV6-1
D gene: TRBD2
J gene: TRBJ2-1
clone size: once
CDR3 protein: CASSERGVREQFF
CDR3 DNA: TGTGCCAGCAGTGAACGGGGGGTGCGGGAGCAGTTCTTC

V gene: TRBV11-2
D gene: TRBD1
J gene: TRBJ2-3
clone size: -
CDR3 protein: CASSLGTVEVDTQYF
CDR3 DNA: TGTGCCAGCAGCCTCGGGACAGTCGAGGTGGATACGCAGTATTTT

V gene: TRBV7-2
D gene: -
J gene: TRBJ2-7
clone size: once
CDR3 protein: CASSSRPRGRLNDFYEQYF
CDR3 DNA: TGTGCCAGCAGCTCCCGACCCCGGGGGAGACTTAACGATTTCTACGAGCAGTACTTC

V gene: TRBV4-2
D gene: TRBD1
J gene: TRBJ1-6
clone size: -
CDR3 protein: CASSQGDRGPRSVDSPLHF
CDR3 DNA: TGTGCCAGCAGCCAAGGGGACAGGGGGCCGAGATCGGTTGATTCACCCCTCCACTTT

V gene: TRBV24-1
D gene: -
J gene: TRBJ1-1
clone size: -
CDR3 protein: CATSDLQGTTEAFF
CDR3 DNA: TGTGCCACCAGTGATTTGCAGGGAACGACTGAAGCTTTCTTT

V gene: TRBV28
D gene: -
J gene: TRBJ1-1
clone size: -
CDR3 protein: CASSLPTDSLNTEAFF
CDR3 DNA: TGTGCCAGCAGCCTACCAACGGACAGTTTGAACACTGAAGCTTTCTTT

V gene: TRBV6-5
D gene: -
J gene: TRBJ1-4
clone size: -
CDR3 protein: CASSKRGFEEKLFF
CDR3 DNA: TGTGCCAGCAGCAAAAGGGGGTTTGAGGAAAAACTGTTTTTT

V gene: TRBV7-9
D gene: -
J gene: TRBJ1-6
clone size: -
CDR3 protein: CASSAQITYNSPLHF
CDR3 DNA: TGTGCCAGCAGCGCACAAATCACATATAATTCACCCCTCCACTTT

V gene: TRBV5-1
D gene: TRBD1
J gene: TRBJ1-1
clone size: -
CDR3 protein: CASSGGTANTEAFF
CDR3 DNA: TGCGCCAGCAGCGGTGGGACAGCGAACACTGAAGCTTTCTTT

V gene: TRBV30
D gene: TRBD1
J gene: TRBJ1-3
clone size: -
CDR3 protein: CAWPTGASGNTIYF
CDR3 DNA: TGTGCCTGGCCTACAGGGGCCTCTGGAAACACCATATATTTT

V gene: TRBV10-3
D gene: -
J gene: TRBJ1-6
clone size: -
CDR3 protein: CAIRADRPNNSPLHF
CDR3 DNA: TGTGCCATCAGAGCAGACAGGCCTAATAATTCACCCCTCCACTTT

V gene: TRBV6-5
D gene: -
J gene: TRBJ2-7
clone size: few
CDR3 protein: CASSRGNLGEQYF
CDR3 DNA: TGTGCCAGCAGCCGGGGGAACCTGGGGGAGCAGTACTTC

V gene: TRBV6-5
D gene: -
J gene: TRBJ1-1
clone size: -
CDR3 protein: CASSYQGITEAFF
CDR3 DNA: TGTGCCAGCAGTTACCAGGGAATCACTGAAGCTTTCTTT

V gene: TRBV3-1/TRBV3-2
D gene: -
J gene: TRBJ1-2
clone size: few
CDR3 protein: CASSQLPKGSYGYTF
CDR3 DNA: TGTGCCAGCAGCCAACTGCCTAAGGGGTCCTATGGCTACACCTTC

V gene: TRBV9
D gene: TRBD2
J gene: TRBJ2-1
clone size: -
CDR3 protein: CASSFSGGVYNEQFF
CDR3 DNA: TGTGCCAGCAGCTTTAGCGGGGGGGTCTACAATGAGCAGTTCTTC

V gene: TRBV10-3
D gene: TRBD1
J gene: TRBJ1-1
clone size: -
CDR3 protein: CAISTKLEGANTEAFF
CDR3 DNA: TGTGCCATCAGCACGAAATTGGAGGGGGCGAACACTGAAGCTTTCTTT

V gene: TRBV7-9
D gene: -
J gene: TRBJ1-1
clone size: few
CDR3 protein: CASSFSTGHEAFF
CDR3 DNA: TGTGCCAGCAGCTTTTCGACAGGCCACGAAGCTTTCTTT

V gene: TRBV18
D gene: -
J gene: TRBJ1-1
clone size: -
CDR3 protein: CASSPQRSGTEAFF
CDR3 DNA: TGTGCCAGCTCACCACAGAGAAGCGGCACTGAAGCTTTCTTT

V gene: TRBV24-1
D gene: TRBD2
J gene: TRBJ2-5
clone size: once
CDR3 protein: CATGHGAGERETQYF
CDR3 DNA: TGTGCCACCGGTCATGGGGCGGGGGAGAGAGAGACCCAGTACTTC

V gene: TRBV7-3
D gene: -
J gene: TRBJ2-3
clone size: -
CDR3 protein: CASSLSPAGRTDTQYF
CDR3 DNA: TGTGCCAGCAGCTTAAGTCCTGCGGGGCGCACAGATACGCAGTATTTT

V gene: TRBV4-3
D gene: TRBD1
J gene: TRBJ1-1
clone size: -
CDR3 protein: CASSQGAWGQSNTEAFF
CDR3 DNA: TGCGCCAGCAGCCAAGGAGCTTGGGGACAGTCGAACACTGAAGCTTTCTTT

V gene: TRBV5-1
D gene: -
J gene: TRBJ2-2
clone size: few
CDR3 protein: CASSSRFSGELFF
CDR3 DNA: TGCGCCAGCAGCTCACGGTTTTCCGGGGAGCTGTTTTTT

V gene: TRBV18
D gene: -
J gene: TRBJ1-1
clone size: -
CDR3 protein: CASSPVEYTEAFF
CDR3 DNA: TGTGCCAGCTCACCAGTCGAGTACACTGAAGCTTTCTTT

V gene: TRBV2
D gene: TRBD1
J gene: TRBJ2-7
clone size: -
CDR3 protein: CASSTPGQASYEQYF
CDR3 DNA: TGTGCCAGCAGTACCCCGGGACAGGCATCCTACGAGCAGTACTTC

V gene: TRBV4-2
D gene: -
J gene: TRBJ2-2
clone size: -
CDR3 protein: CASNREGTNTGELFF
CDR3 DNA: TGTGCCAGCAACAGGGAGGGGACGAACACCGGGGAGCTGTTTTTT

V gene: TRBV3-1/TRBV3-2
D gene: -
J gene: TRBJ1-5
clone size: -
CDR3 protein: CASSQEVGEGSNQPQHF
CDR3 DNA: TGTGCCAGCAGCCAAGAAGTGGGGGAGGGGAGCAATCAGCCCCAGCATTTT

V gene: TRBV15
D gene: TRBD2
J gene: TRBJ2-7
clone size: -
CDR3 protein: CATSRVGTSAYEQYF
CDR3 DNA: TGTGCCACCAGCAGAGTGGGGACTAGTGCCTACGAGCAGTACTTC

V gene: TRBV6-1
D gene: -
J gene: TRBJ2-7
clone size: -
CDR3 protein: CASSEVGYEQYF
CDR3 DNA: TGTGCCAGCAGTGAAGTCGGCTACGAGCAGTACTTC

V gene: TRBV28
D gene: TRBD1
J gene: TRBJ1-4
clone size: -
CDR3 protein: CASSSPGDRVEKLFF
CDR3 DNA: TGTGCCAGCAGTTCCCCTGGGGACAGGGTTGAAAAACTGTTTTTT

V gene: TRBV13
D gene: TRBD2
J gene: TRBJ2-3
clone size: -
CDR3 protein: CASSQTSGEADTQYF
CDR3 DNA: TGTGCCAGCAGCCAGACTAGCGGGGAAGCAGATACGCAGTATTTT

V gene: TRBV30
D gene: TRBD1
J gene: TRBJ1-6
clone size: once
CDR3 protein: CAWGTGTGAQTWGSSYNSPLHF
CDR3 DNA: TGTGCCTGGGGGACCGGGACAGGGGCCCAAACTTGGGGGAGCTCCTATAATTCACCCCTCCACTTT

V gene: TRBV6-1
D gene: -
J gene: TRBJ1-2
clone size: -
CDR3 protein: CASSEASAGGYTF
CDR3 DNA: TGTGCCAGCAGTGAAGCATCAGCAGGAGGCTACACCTTC